This passage covers 26 T cell receptor beta chains from one sample sequenced in a study of shared clonotypes between healthy human individuals (dated by TCRdb to about 2020). The library was generated by the immunoSEQ multiplex PCR assay. TCRdb re-hosts the immuneACCESS table, in-frame sequences only. Its copies lack some clones; in the studies checked, an unresolved V gene accounts for under half of them, and the cause for the rest is not known. This sample comprises some 1,600,000 clones, about 98% of them detected only once. The ten largest clonotypes hold roughly 0.4% of the sample. The sample taken for sequencing was naive CD4+ T cells sorted from blood. Reading the label with the study, this specimen's cell subset or site is: CD45RA+ positively selected. These receptors were obtained from a man aged 25-45 years in good health.

The chain couples TRBV9 to TRBJ2-1; tentative D call: TRBD1 (6 bases). Between the trimmed V and J ends, which lost 0 bases and 4 bases, there was a span of 11 bases. Germline V gives CDR1 SGDLS, CDR2 YYNGEE. CDR3 length: 15 amino acids. CDR3 nucleotide sequence: TGTGCCAGCAGCGTAGCTGGACAGACATACAATGAGCAGTTCTTC. This encodes CASSVAGQTYNEQFF.

This clone came up once. The chain employs TRBV7-8 and TRBJ2-7; maybe TRBD1 (5 bases). The germline V and J ends were trimmed by 1 base and 2 bases, with 12 bases remaining between them. The CDR3 covers 15 residues. Germline V gene data show CDR1 as SGHVS and CDR2 as FQNEAQ. The CDR3 loop reads CASSLEVGQAYEQYF. CDR3 nucleotides: TGTGCCAGCAGCTTAGAGGTAGGACAAGCCTACGAGCAGTACTTC.

The chain links TRBV11-2 to TRBJ2-6; 7 bases are a match to TRBD1. CDR3 length: 16 residues. CDR1 and CDR2 (germline): SGHAT, FQNNGV. The V gene end was trimmed by 8 bases and the J gene end by 2 bases; junction bases not matched to a gene: 9. The chain's CDR3 is CASDFNRGPGANVLTF. The CDR3 nucleotides read TGTGCCAGCGACTTCAATAGGGGGCCTGGGGCCAACGTCCTGACTTTC.

This clone was recorded only once. The V call is TRBV4-1, the J call TRBJ2-1; 12 positions match TRBD2. V gave up 5 bases and J gave up 2 bases; unmatched junction bases: 13. The CDR3 length is 19 residues. Germline CDR1 and CDR2: MGHRA and YSYEKL. The CDR3 loop reads CASSLEGLAGRWAYNEQFF. CDR3 nucleotide sequence: TGCGCCAGCAGCTTGGAAGGACTAGCGGGGAGGTGGGCCTACAATGAGCAGTTCTTC.

The rearrangement links TRBV5-6 to TRBJ2-5, with 7 bases that match TRBD2. The CDR3 is 14 residues long. V shed 1 base and J 2 bases; nucleotides not matched to a gene: 2. Germline-derived CDR1 and CDR2 are SGHDT and YYEEEE. This CDR3 reads CASSLTSEQETQYF. CDR3 nucleotides: TGTGCCAGCAGCTTGACTAGCGAACAAGAGACCCAGTACTTC.

The CDR3 spells CATSRVGVAEAFF. CDR3 nucleotide sequence: TGTGCCACCAGCAGAGTCGGGGTGGCTGAAGCTTTCTTT. The chain has TRBV15 and TRBJ1-1; D not certain. CDR3 length: 13 residues. Germline CDR1 reads LNHNV; CDR2 reads YYDKDF (reference sequence). The V gene lost 1 base and the J gene lost 6 bases, with 9 bases spanning the gap.

V usage is TRBV7-6 and J usage is TRBJ2-3; D tentatively fits TRBD1 or TRBD2 (5 bases each). CDR1 is SGHVS, CDR2 FNYEAQ, per germline. Trimming left V 3 bases short and J 1 base short, with 11 bases between. The CDR3 totals 15 residues. The CDR3 is CASSFEGLGTDTQYF. In DNA, the CDR3 is TGTGCCAGCAGCTTTGAGGGGTTGGGCACAGATACGCAGTATTTT.

The V and J genes are TRBV4-1 and TRBJ2-7; 7 bases align to TRBD1. Unmatched junction bases numbered 4, after V lost 3 bases and J lost 2 bases. CDR1 and CDR2 (germline): MGHRA, YSYEKL. The CDR3 has 14 amino acids. CDR3: CASSHSTGPYEQYF. The CDR3 nucleotides are TGCGCCAGCAGCCACTCGACAGGGCCCTACGAGCAGTACTTC.

The chain is built from TRBV27 and TRBJ2-1, with a weak D call TRBD2 (5 bases). Germline V gene lookup returns CDR1 MNHEY and CDR2 SMNVEV (reference sequence). The CDR3 is 18 residues long. V was trimmed by 0 bases and J by 0 bases, leaving 15 bases between them. CDR3 in DNA: TGTGCCAGCAGTTTATCGAATACCAAAGGGAGCTCCTACAATGAGCAGTTCTTC. Its protein is CASSLSNTKGSSYNEQFF.

The CDR3 sequence is CSVDGQYF. CDR3 in DNA: TGCAGCGTTGATGGGCAGTACTTC. The V gene is TRBV29-1, the J gene TRBJ2-7; D is unresolved. Trimming removed 3 bases at V and 9 bases at J, with 3 bases between. Germline CDR1 SQVTM, CDR2 ANQGSEA. The CDR3 sequence is 8 residues long.

Comments on this clone: The same CDR3 can be traced to other DNA sequences in this sample. V usage is TRBV9 and J usage is TRBJ2-1; no clear D. The ends were cut back, 2 bases at V and 0 bases at J, with 9 bases in the middle. This CDR3 has 15 residues. Germline V gene lookup returns CDR1 SGDLS and CDR2 YYNGEE. CDR3 DNA sequence: TGTGCCAGCAGCGTTACTTCCAGCTCCTACAATGAGCAGTTCTTC. This codes for CASSVTSSSYNEQFF. Combining the CDR3 with reference TRBV9 and TRBJ2-1 gives the whole variable domain DSGVTQTPKHLITATGQRVTLRCSPRSGDLSVYWYQQSLDQGLQFLIQYYNGEERAKGNILERFSAQQFPDLHSELNLSSLELGDSALYFCASSVTSSSYNEQFFGPGTRLTVL.

Turning to this clone: This same CDR3 is encoded by further DNA sequences in the sample. This sequence joins TRBV28 and TRBJ2-7; D not resolved. V gave up 3 bases and J gave up 3 bases, with 6 bases separating them. The V gene's germline CDR1 is MDHEN and CDR2 SYDVKM. The CDR3 is 12 amino acids. The CDR3 nucleotides read TGTGCCAGCAGTTTGGCAGGCTACGAGCAGTACTTC. Residues: CASSLAGYEQYF. The full variable domain, completed using reference TRBV28 and TRBJ2-7, is DVKVTQSSRYLVKRTGEKVFLECVQDMDHENMFWYRQDPGLGLRLIYFSYDVKMKEKGDIPEGYSVSREKKERFSLILESASTNQTSMYLCASSLAGYEQYFGPGTRLTVT.

The genes are TRBV7-2 and TRBJ1-2; perhaps TRBD1 as D (5 bases). The CDR3 sequence is 12 residues long. The germline V gene has CDR1 SGHTA and CDR2 FQGNSA. V gave up 5 bases and J gave up 4 bases, with 8 bases separating them. The CDR3: CASSPGGYGYTF. The CDR3 DNA follows: TGTGCCAGCAGCCCCGGGGGCTATGGCTACACCTTC.

The rearrangement links TRBV7-6 to TRBJ2-1; D not certain. The CDR3 runs 15 residues. V lost 5 bases and J lost 9, with 20 bases in between. The germline gives CDR1 SGHVS, CDR2 FNYEAQ. The CDR3 coding sequence is TGTGCCAGCAGCCTGAGCCAGGCTCCAAACAGTGAGCAGTTCTTC. Its protein product is CASSLSQAPNSEQFF.

The chain recombines TRBV10-3 with TRBJ2-3, with 10 bases aligning to TRBD2. Germline trimming cut 4 bases from V and 4 bases from J; bases unmatched to any gene: 11. The CDR3 consists of 17 residues. Germline V gene lookup returns CDR1 ENHRY and CDR2 SYGVKD. CDR3 DNA sequence: TGTGCCATCAGTGTGTATTCTAGCGGGAGTAATGCAGATACGCAGTATTTT. This encodes CAISVYSSGSNADTQYF.

On this clone itself: Other DNA sequences in this sample translate to the same CDR3. The chain recombines TRBV29-1 with TRBJ2-1; 7 nucleotides align to TRBD2. The CDR3 covers 14 residues. The germline V gene encodes CDR1 SQVTM and CDR2 ANQGSEA. V was clipped by 4 bases and J by 0 bases; unmatched bases: 3. CDR3 in amino acids: CSVAGGSSYNEQFF. The DNA of the CDR3 is TGCAGCGTTGCGGGCGGGAGCTCCTACAATGAGCAGTTCTTC.

This chain joins TRBV28 and TRBJ1-2; D remains unclear. Germline loops: CDR1 MDHEN, CDR2 SYDVKM. The V end was cut by 6 bases, the J end by 5 bases, with 16 bases between. This CDR3 is built from 14 residues. Here the CDR3 DNA reads TGTGCCAGCAGCTGGCCCCCGGCAGGTTATGGCTACACCTTC. This translates into CASSWPPAGYGYTF.

This rearrangement joins TRBV6-5 to TRBJ2-7; the match to TRBD1 covers 9 bases. Germline CDR1 and CDR2: MNHEY and SVGAGI. The CDR3 totals 15 residues. With 2 bases clipped from V and 12 bases from J, the junction kept 14 bases outside the gene matches. The CDR3 here is CASSYPTGTGSSSYF. The CDR3, as DNA: TGTGCCAGCAGTTACCCCACCGGGACAGGGTCCTCCTCGTACTTC.

J is TRBJ1-1 and V is TRBV19; 7 positions agree with TRBD1. V was pared by 5 bases and J by 5 bases, with 11 bases of the junction left unmatched. The germline gives CDR1 LNHDA, CDR2 SQIVND (reference sequence). The CDR3 covers 15 residues. Written as DNA, the CDR3 is TGTGCCAGTAGTGAACGCAGGGGGGTTGGGACTGAAGCTTTCTTT. This sequence encodes CASSERRGVGTEAFF.

The gene calls are TRBV2 and TRBJ1-2; D unresolved. V was trimmed by 6 bases and J by 0 bases, leaving 5 bases between them. Germline CDR1 SNHLY, CDR2 FYNNEI. This CDR3 has 12 amino acids. CDR3: CASRNPNYGYTF. Written as DNA, the CDR3 is TGTGCCAGCAGGAATCCTAACTATGGCTACACCTTC. The whole variable domain, filled in from reference TRBV2 and TRBJ1-2, reads EPEVTQTPSHQVTQMGQEVILRCVPISNHLYFYWYRQILGQKVEFLVSFYNNEISEKSEIFDDQFSVERPDGSNFTLKIRSTKLEDSAMYFCASRNPNYGYTFGSGTRLTVV.

Concerning this clone: Other DNA sequences from this sample encode an identical CDR3 as well. The chain has TRBV5-1 and TRBJ2-3; 10 bases match TRBD2. The CDR3 spans 14 residues. The germline V gene encodes CDR1 SGHRS and CDR2 YFSETQ. The V gene end was trimmed by 2 bases and the J gene end by 4 bases; junction bases not matched to a gene: 1. The CDR3 reads CASSLAGGSDTQYF. Written as DNA, the CDR3 is TGCGCCAGCAGCTTAGCGGGAGGGTCAGATACGCAGTATTTT.

The rearrangement uses TRBV5-1 and TRBJ2-7; TRBD1 is a possible D gene (5 bases). The CDR3 totals 16 residues. Per the germline V gene, CDR1 is SGHRS and CDR2 is YFSETQ. The V and J ends lost 3 bases and 0 bases respectively, with 16 bases between them. Here the CDR3 reads CASSSGERQNSYEQYF. The DNA of the CDR3 is TGCGCCAGCAGCTCCGGAGAAAGACAGAACTCCTACGAGCAGTACTTC.

The chain is built from TRBV7-8 and TRBJ2-7; 7 nucleotides agree with TRBD1. The CDR3 covers 17 residues. CDR1 and CDR2 (germline): SGHVS, FQNEAQ. Unmatched junction bases numbered 17, after V lost 5 bases and J lost 4 bases. This chain's CDR3 is CASSDDRVLRDDYEQYF. CDR3 DNA sequence: TGTGCCAGCAGCGACGACAGGGTCCTACGGGACGATTACGAGCAGTACTTC. Looking up the rest from reference TRBV7-8 and TRBJ2-7 gives the full variable domain: GAGVSQSPRYKVAKRGQDVALRCDPISGHVSLFWYQQALGQGPEFLTYFQNEAQLDKSGLPSDRFFAERPEGSVSTLKIQRTQQEDSAVYLCASSDDRVLRDDYEQYFGPGTRLTVT.

V and J are TRBV29-1 and TRBJ2-3; 12 bases line up with TRBD1. The CDR3 spans 14 residues. Germline CDR1 is SQVTM and CDR2 is ANQGSEA. J was trimmed by 5 bases and V by 7 bases; bases with no gene match: 7. The CDR3 DNA is TGCAGCGCGGCCCGGGACAGGGGGCAAGATACGCAGTATTTT. It codes for CSAARDRGQDTQYF.

This clone was counted once. The V and J genes are TRBV6-1 and TRBJ2-1, with 10 bases fitting TRBD1. The CDR3 consists of 14 residues. V was clipped by 4 bases and J by 13 bases; unmatched bases: 10. Germline V gene sequence: CDR1 MNHNS, CDR2 SASEGT. The CDR3 coding sequence is TGTGCCAGCAGTGGGATGACAGGGGGCGGGATCCAGTTCTTC. Protein product: CASSGMTGGGIQFF.

The J gene is TRBJ2-5, the V gene TRBV5-5, with D maybe TRBD2 (5 bases). Between the trimmed V and J ends, which lost 0 bases and 5 bases, there was a span of 20 bases. Germline CDR1 SGHKS, CDR2 YYEKEE (reference sequence). The CDR3 consists of 17 residues. DNA of the CDR3: TGTGCCAGCAGCTTGGGTGCGCGGGTCGGATCTCGCGAGACCCAGTACTTC. It is translated as CASSLGARVGSRETQYF.